The clone carrying this T cell receptor (beta chain) has more than one count but fewer than ten. Time point noted: patch test 1, 2 weeks after DPC sensitization. Sample treatment: therapeutic diphenylcyclopropenone sensitization with weekly scalp DPC. The sample comes from a study of human T cells and chemical hapten exposure. TCRdb fed the RACE reads into MiXCR, producing one record per CDR3 protein. The sample consists of 65,000 to 85,000 distinct CDR3 sequences, about 11% of them appearing once. The sample was whole blood, taken in connection with sensitization to the hapten diphenylcyclopropenone (DPC). The source is a woman aged 55 to 70 with alopecia areata. Some clones in this sample may be carry-over from other donors' samples.

The CDR3 nucleotides read TGTGCCATCAGCCCGAGCCACGAGCAGTACTTC. Translating gives CAISPSHEQYF. The rearrangement links TRBV10-3 to TRBJ2-7; D unclear. The V and J ends lost 6 bases and 5 bases respectively, with 8 bases between them. The CDR3 runs 11 residues. From germline, CDR1 is ENHRY and CDR2 SYGVKD.